This T cell receptor (beta chain) was captured in a study of tissue T cells after allogeneic stem cell transplantation. Clones were read by immunoSEQ multiplex PCR, and TCRdb kept only the in-frame ones, dropping some. The sample has about 630 clones; 65% to 80% are singletons. Trimming pared 3 bases from V and 0 bases from J, leaving 9 bases between. Germline assignment: CDR1 NNHNN and CDR2 SYGAGS (reference sequence). The CDR3 is made up of 14 amino acids. Regarding this clone: Here the gene names and germline are mouse. The sequence runs out 1 residue before the end of the CDR3; the remainder is reconstructed from the germline J gene.

Input material: lymph node tissue. The chain joins TRBV13-2 to TRBJ1-1; weak D call: TRBD1 (6 bases). This TCR was recovered from a female BALB/c mouse in good health. The MHC haplotype recorded for the strain is H2-d. CDR3 sequence reads: CASGGGQSNTEVFF. The sequenced CDR3 bases are TGTGCCAGCGGTGGGGGACAATCAAACACAGAAGTCTTC.